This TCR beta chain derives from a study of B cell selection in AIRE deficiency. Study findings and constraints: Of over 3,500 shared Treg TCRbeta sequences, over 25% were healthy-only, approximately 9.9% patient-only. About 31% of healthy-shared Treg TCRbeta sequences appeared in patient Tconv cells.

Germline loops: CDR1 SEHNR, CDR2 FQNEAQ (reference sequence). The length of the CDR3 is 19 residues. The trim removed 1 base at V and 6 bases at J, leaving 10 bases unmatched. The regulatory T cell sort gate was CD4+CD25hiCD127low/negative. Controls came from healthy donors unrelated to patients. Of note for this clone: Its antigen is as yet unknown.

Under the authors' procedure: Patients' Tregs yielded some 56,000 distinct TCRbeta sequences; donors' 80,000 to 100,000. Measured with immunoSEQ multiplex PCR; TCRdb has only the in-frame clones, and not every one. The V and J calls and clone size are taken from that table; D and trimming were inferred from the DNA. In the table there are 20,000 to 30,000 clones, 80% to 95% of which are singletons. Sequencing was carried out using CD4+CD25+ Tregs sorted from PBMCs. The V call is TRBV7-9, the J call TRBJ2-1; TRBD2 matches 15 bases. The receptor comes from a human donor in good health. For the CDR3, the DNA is TGTGCCAGCAGCTTAGTCACATCGGGACTAGCGGGAGGTATCAATGAGCAGTTCTTC. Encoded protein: CASSLVTSGLAGGINEQFF.